Below, 30 T cell receptor beta chains from the same sample are listed, as sequenced in a study of CD8 T cells in ankylosing spondylitis. TCRdb reprocessed the 5' RACE reads with MiXCR, giving one entry per CDR3 protein. The sample includes a few hundred thousand distinct CDR3 sequences, about an eighth of them seen just once. Their recognized antigens are unknown. Study results and limitations: Under 10 highly homologous variants formed a TCR beta motif that appeared characteristic of ankylosing spondylitis blood.

Sequenced: blood, either unsorted or a sorted T cell fraction (not recorded which). The receptors were sampled from a male donor with ankylosing spondylitis.

This clonotype was picked up a small number of times. The J gene is TRBJ1-4, the V gene TRBV12-3 or TRBV12-4, with 7 bases that match TRBD1. This CDR3 region has 13 residues. Trimming removed 6 bases from V and 8 bases from J; junction bases left unmatched: 6. This CDR3 is CASSPQGGEKLFF. The CDR3, as DNA: TGTGCCAGCAGCCCTCAGGGGGGGGAAAAACTGTTTTTT.

The genes are TRBV7-8 and TRBJ2-1; 12 bases agree with TRBD2. The junction had 13 bases not matched to a gene; V was cut back by 7 bases and J by 9 bases. The CDR3 is 16 amino acids. Germline V gives CDR1 SGHVS, CDR2 FQNEAQ. This chain's CDR3 is CASIHRTSGNWGEQFF. CDR3 bases: TGTGCCAGCATCCATCGGACTAGCGGGAATTGGGGTGAGCAGTTCTTC. The full variable domain, its missing parts supplied by reference TRBV7-8 and TRBJ2-1, is GAGVSQSPRYKVAKRGQDVALRCDPISGHVSLFWYQQALGQGPEFLTYFQNEAQLDKSGLPSDRFFAERPEGSVSTLKIQRTQQEDSAVYLCASIHRTSGNWGEQFFGPGTRLTVL.

The chain has TRBV29-1 and TRBJ2-1, with D hard to call. The V gene lost 0 bases and the J gene lost 6 bases, with 15 bases spanning the gap. The germline V gene encodes CDR1 SQVTM and CDR2 ANQGSEA. The CDR3 runs 15 residues. This chain's CDR3 is CSVEDTVLPINEQFF. In DNA form, the CDR3 reads TGCAGCGTTGAAGATACAGTCCTCCCCATCAATGAGCAGTTCTTC.

This clonotype was picked up many times. This sequence joins TRBV10-3 and TRBJ2-7; 11 nucleotides match TRBD1. CDR1 is ENHRY, CDR2 SYGVKD, per germline. Germline trimming cut 0 bases from V and 5 bases from J; bases unmatched to any gene: 3. The CDR3 sequence is 15 residues long. The CDR3 coding sequence is TGTGCCATCAGTGAGTCGGGGACAGGGGGAGACGAGCAGTACGTC. This gives the protein CAISESGTGGDEQYV.

The CDR3 here is CASSLGWGMANEKLFF. CDR3 nucleotide sequence: TGTGCCAGCAGCTTAGGATGGGGGATGGCTAATGAAAAACTGTTTTTT. The V and J genes are TRBV7-2 and TRBJ1-4; perhaps TRBD1 as D (5 bases). There are 16 residues in the CDR3. From germline, CDR1 is SGHTA and CDR2 FQGNSA. V dropped 1 base and J dropped 3 bases, with 12 bases sitting between them.

This chain uses TRBV3-1 with TRBJ2-1; a weak D match, TRBD1 (6 bases). V lost 2 bases and J 3 bases, leaving 11 bases between the germline ends. The CDR3 extends over 15 amino acids. CDR1 and CDR2 from the germline V gene are LGHDT and YNNKEL (reference sequence). CDR3 bases: TGTGCCAGCAGCCAACTACAGGGTTACTACAATGAGCAGTTCTTC. Translating gives CASSQLQGYYNEQFF.

This clonotype appeared a few times. The gene calls are TRBV20-1 and TRBJ2-1; maybe TRBD1 (6 bases). The CDR3 sequence is 15 residues long. Germline V lookup: CDR1 DFQATT, CDR2 SNEGSKA (reference sequence). V lost 5 bases and J lost 4, with 18 bases in between. CDR3 sequence reads: CSAPNLDQGYNEQFF. The CDR3 nucleotides read TGCAGTGCTCCAAACCTGGATCAGGGGTACAATGAGCAGTTCTTC.

Many counts were recorded for this clonotype. V and J are TRBV20-1 and TRBJ2-1; TRBD2 matches 11 bases. The V gene end was trimmed by 6 bases and the J gene end by 4 bases; junction bases not matched to a gene: 2. This CDR3 has 13 amino acids. Germline lookup yields CDR1 DFQATT and CDR2 SNEGSKA (reference sequence). CDR3 nucleotides: TGCAGTGCCGGACTAGCGGGTTACAATGAGCAGTTCTTC. It yields the protein CSAGLAGYNEQFF.

This clonotype came up a few times. V and J are TRBV12-5 and TRBJ1-1; D not resolved. V was trimmed by 5 bases and J by 4 bases, leaving 11 bases between them. The CDR3 length is 13 residues. Germline loops: CDR1 LGHNT, CDR2 FRNRAP. The CDR3 is CASGPNPGTEAFF. The CDR3, as DNA: TGTGCTAGTGGTCCTAACCCAGGCACTGAAGCTTTCTTT. The variable domain in full, with the rest retrieved from reference TRBV12-5 and TRBJ1-1, is DARVTQTPRHKVTEMGQEVTMRCQPILGHNTVFWYRQTMMQGLELLAYFRNRAPLDDSGMPKDRFSAEMPDATLATLKIQPSEPRDSAVYFCASGPNPGTEAFFGQGTRLTVV.

This clonotype was detected ten times or more. CDR3 amino acids: CATSVSGLNYGYTF. For the CDR3, the DNA is TGTGCCACCAGTGTATCAGGGCTCAACTATGGCTACACCTTC. The rearrangement links TRBV24-1 to TRBJ1-2, with a possible D match to TRBD1 (5 bases). Trimming removed 5 bases at V and 2 bases at J, with 11 bases between. The germline V gene has CDR1 KGHDR and CDR2 SFDVKD. This CDR3 has 14 residues.

This clonotype has only a few counts. The limits of the CDR3 on the DNA are not certain, so only TCRdb's listed CDR3 is given. The chain joins TRBV3-1 to TRBJ1-4. The CDR3 region is 12 residues in length, termini included. CDR1 and CDR2 from the germline V gene are LGHDT and YNNKEL (reference sequence). The CDR3 sequence is CASSSSGEKLFF.

J is TRBJ1-1 and V is TRBV5-1; D unclear. Per the germline V gene, CDR1 is SGHRS and CDR2 is YFSETQ. The CDR3 sequence is 15 residues long. V was clipped by 0 bases and J by 1 base, with 10 bases between them. CDR3 DNA sequence: TGCGCCAGCAGCTTGGCGGAGGCGGGGAACACTGAAGCTTTCTTT. Protein sequence: CASSLAEAGNTEAFF.

In this sample, this clonotype turned up a few times. The rearrangement uses TRBV18 and TRBJ1-1; 7 bases are a match to TRBD1. Trimming removed 3 bases from V and 3 bases from J; junction bases left unmatched: 4. The CDR3 runs 14 residues. Germline CDR1 reads KGHSH; CDR2 reads LQKENI. The CDR3 DNA reads as TGTGCCAGCTCACCCTCAGGGGGGGACACTGAAGCTTTCTTT. Protein sequence: CASSPSGGDTEAFF.

In its sample, this clonotype was seen a few times. This rearrangement joins TRBV12-3 or TRBV12-4 to TRBJ1-2; 8 positions agree with TRBD1. V trimming: 3 bases; J trimming: 4 bases; junction bases outside the gene matches: 4. The CDR3 runs 14 residues. The CDR3 protein is CASSLGRGLYGYTF. In nucleotides, the CDR3 is TGTGCCAGCAGTTTGGGCAGGGGGCTCTATGGCTACACCTTC.

The table lists this clonotype with many counts. V usage is TRBV12-3 or TRBV12-4 and J usage is TRBJ2-1, with D uncertain. This CDR3 spans 13 amino acids. V was cut by 6 bases and J by 6 bases, with 12 bases left in between. The CDR3 protein is CASSPGGPNEQFF. As DNA, the CDR3 is TGTGCCAGCAGCCCTGGCGGCCCCAATGAGCAGTTCTTC.

This clonotype was seen more than once but under ten times. The chain employs TRBV12-3 or TRBV12-4 and TRBJ2-2; tentatively, D is TRBD1 (6 bases). The CDR3 spans 15 residues. V lost 1 base, J lost 6 bases, and 12 bases lay in between. The CDR3 spells CASSLVVGAAGELFF. CDR3 nucleotide sequence: TGTGCCAGCAGTTTAGTTGTGGGGGCCGCCGGGGAGCTGTTTTTT.

This clonotype appeared a few times. The CDR3 DNA reads as TGTGCCAGCAGTCTACGGGGGGCTGGCAGCACTGAAGCTTTCTTT. The encoded protein is CASSLRGAGSTEAFF. This rearrangement joins TRBV27 to TRBJ1-1; the D gene is possibly TRBD1 (6 bases). The CDR3 covers 15 residues. Germline V CDR1 and CDR2: MNHEY, SMNVEV (reference sequence). With 5 bases removed from V and 4 bases from J, the gap between germline ends came to 17 bases.

In this sample, this clonotype turned up many times. This sequence joins TRBV20-1 and TRBJ2-1; D gene uncertain. CDR1 and CDR2 (germline): DFQATT, SNEGSKA (reference sequence). The germline V and J ends were trimmed by 1 base and 0 bases, with 7 bases remaining between them. The CDR3 is 14 amino acids. CDR3 DNA sequence: TGCAGTGCTAGAGGACACAGCTCCTACAATGAGCAGTTCTTC. Residues: CSARGHSSYNEQFF.

The V call is TRBV12-3 or TRBV12-4, the J call TRBJ1-5; possibly TRBD1 for D (5 bases). Trimming took off 5 bases at V and 0 bases at J, with 11 bases between the two ends. The CDR3 covers 15 residues. For the CDR3, the DNA is TGTGCCAGCAGTCAACTAGGGACTAGCAATCAGCCCCAGCATTTT. It translates to CASSQLGTSNQPQHF.

This chain uses TRBV5-5 with TRBJ1-1; no definite D call. The CDR3 is 14 residues long. The V end was cut by 4 bases, the J end by 0 bases, with 10 bases between. CDR1 is SGHKS, CDR2 YYEKEE, per germline (reference sequence). For the CDR3, the DNA is TGTGCCAGCAGCCACCCAGGACTGAACACTGAAGCTTTCTTT. Translation gives CASSHPGLNTEAFF.

V gene TRBV3-1 combines with J gene TRBJ2-7; tentative D call: TRBD2 (5 bases). This CDR3 region has 15 residues. In germline, CDR1 is LGHDT, CDR2 YNNKEL (reference sequence). Trimming removed 5 bases from V and 7 bases from J, with 21 bases in between. CDR3 bases: TGTGCCAGCAGCAGAACCAATCGGCTAGCCTGGGAGCAGTACTTC. Translation: CASSRTNRLAWEQYF.

This clonotype was counted only a few times. The rearrangement joins TRBV4-1 to TRBJ2-3; 10 nucleotides align to TRBD2. The CDR3 is 17 residues long. V was pared by 0 bases and J by 0 bases, with 3 bases of the junction left unmatched. Germline V gene data show CDR1 as MGHRA and CDR2 as YSYEKL. The chain's CDR3 is CASSQETSGLSTDTQYF. The CDR3 coding sequence is TGCGCCAGCAGCCAAGAGACTAGCGGGCTGAGCACAGATACGCAGTATTTT.

This clonotype was counted between two and nine times. The gene calls are TRBV7-6 and TRBJ2-2; 10 nucleotides match TRBD1. The CDR3 spans 16 residues. V shed 5 bases, J shed 5 bases, and the junction held 8 bases outside the gene matches. CDR1 and CDR2 (germline): SGHVS, FNYEAQ. In nucleotides, the CDR3 is TGTGCCAGCAGCCCACACGACAGGGGGCTTACCGGGGAGCTGTTTTTT. Amino acids: CASSPHDRGLTGELFF.

The rearrangement uses TRBV20-1 and TRBJ2-1, with 9 positions matching TRBD2. V was pared by 0 bases and J by 7 bases, with 13 bases of the junction left unmatched. The CDR3 loop spans 17 amino acids. Germline loops: CDR1 DFQATT, CDR2 SNEGSKA (reference sequence). This chain's CDR3 is CSARDLARASGNNEQFF. CDR3 nucleotides: TGCAGTGCTAGAGATTTGGCCAGGGCTAGCGGGAATAATGAGCAGTTCTTC.

The chain carries TRBV5-1 and TRBJ2-5, with 14 positions matching TRBD2. From germline, CDR1 is SGHRS and CDR2 YFSETQ. The CDR3 length is 15 residues. J was trimmed by 4 bases and V by 8 bases; bases with no gene match: 7. This chain's CDR3 is CASGTSGSQGETQYF. The CDR3 DNA sequence: TGCGCCAGTGGGACTAGCGGGAGTCAAGGAGAGACCCAGTACTTC.

This clonotype showed up just a few times. The J gene is TRBJ1-6, the V gene TRBV6-5; 7 bases line up with TRBD1. Germline trimming cut 2 bases from V and 0 bases from J; bases unmatched to any gene: 7. The V gene's germline CDR1 is MNHEY and CDR2 SVGAGI. This CDR3 is 18 amino acids long. Here the CDR3 DNA reads TGTGCCAGCAGTTACCCCGGGACAGAGAGCTCCTATAATTCACCCCTCCACTTT. Amino acids: CASSYPGTESSYNSPLHF.

The J gene is TRBJ2-5, the V gene TRBV2; D call uncertain. The length of the CDR3 is 11 residues. Germline CDR1 reads SNHLY; CDR2 reads FYNNEI. Trimming left V 5 bases short and J 3 bases short, with 4 bases between. The CDR3 sequence: CASSIKETQYF. CDR3 nucleotides: TGTGCCAGCAGTATAAAAGAGACCCAGTACTTC.

This clonotype was recorded once. The rearrangement links TRBV18 to TRBJ2-4; 11 bases agree with TRBD2. In germline, CDR1 is KGHSH, CDR2 LQKENI. The ends lost 2 bases at V and 1 base at J; junction bases unmatched: 4. CDR3 size: 17 residues. Written as DNA, the CDR3 is TGTGCCAGCTCACCAAATATAGCGGGAGGGGCCAAAAACATTCAGTACTTC. This sequence encodes CASSPNIAGGAKNIQYF.

This clonotype was counted between two and nine times. This chain joins TRBV28 and TRBJ2-5; D is possibly TRBD1 (5 bases). Germline V gene sequence: CDR1 MDHEN, CDR2 SYDVKM. V gave up 7 bases and J gave up 0 bases, with 12 bases separating them. The CDR3 contains 14 residues. CDR3 coding DNA: TGTGCCAGCACTCCAGGGTCCCACCAAGAGACCCAGTACTTC. Translating gives CASTPGSHQETQYF.

This clonotype has a count of ten or more. This chain joins TRBV5-1 and TRBJ2-1, with a weak D call TRBD2 (6 bases). The CDR3 length is 13 residues. Germline V lookup: CDR1 SGHRS, CDR2 YFSETQ. V was trimmed by 1 base and J by 8 bases, leaving 10 bases between them. The CDR3 region has the DNA TGCGCCAGCAGCTTGCTAGGAGGGGATGAGCAGTTCTTC. Its protein is CASSLLGGDEQFF.